One sample yielded the 3 T cell receptor beta chains listed below, sequenced in a study of cytomegalovirus exposure and HLA in healthy donors (dated by TCRdb to about 2017). Preparation of the library involved the immunoSEQ multiplex PCR assay. Not all clones reach the TCRdb copy of this immuneACCESS table, which keeps in-frame sequences only. Checked studies attribute under half of the gap to unresolved V genes and leave the rest unexplained. This sample gives 65,000 to 80,000 clones in total; approximately 94% of them show up just once. Approximately 3.6% of the sample comes from the top ten. Sequencing was carried out using PBMCs. These receptors were obtained from a woman younger than 35 in good health and CMV-seropositive.

The chain employs TRBV15 and TRBJ2-7, with 9 bases that match TRBD1. Germline loops: CDR1 LNHNV, CDR2 YYDKDF (reference sequence). The junction had 2 bases not matched to a gene; V was cut back by 4 bases and J by 1 base. The CDR3 length is 14 residues. The DNA for the CDR3 is TGTGCCACCAGCACGGACAGGGGTTCCTACGAGCAGTACTTC. This encodes CATSTDRGSYEQYF.

The chain links TRBV23-1 to TRBJ2-7; tentative D call: TRBD1 (5 bases). TRBV23-1 falls under the ORF class, with uncertain function. The V end lost 0 bases, the J end lost 1 base, and 7 bases lay between the germline ends. This CDR3 is built from 14 residues. The CDR3, as DNA: TGCGCCAGCAGTCAATCAAAGGGGTCCTACGAGCAGTACTTC. Translating gives CASSQSKGSYEQYF.

V is TRBV10-3 and J is TRBJ2-5, with D possibly being TRBD1 (5 bases). This CDR3 has 16 residues. V dropped 3 bases and J dropped 1 base, with 15 bases sitting between them. CDR1 and CDR2 (germline): ENHRY, SYGVKD. CDR3 residues: CAISDKLGLVQETQYF. CDR3 coding DNA: TGTGCCATCAGTGATAAACTGGGGCTGGTCCAAGAGACCCAGTACTTC.